The 30 T cell receptor beta chains below were found in one sample sequenced in a study of blood T cells in healthy people across ages. Together with a sample-barcoded 5' primer, a J-beta primer mix was included in a second PCR lasting about 6 to 11 cycles. Using its own MiXCR run on the 5' RACE reads, TCRdb lists one record per CDR3 protein. The sample records 250,000 to 300,000 distinct CDR3 sequences, 25% to 30% being singletons. Specimen: blood. The source is a woman aged 70 to 79 in good health.

The chain joins TRBV7-6 to TRBJ2-5; the D gene is possibly TRBD1 (6 bases). The V and J ends lost 5 bases and 1 base respectively, with 17 bases between them. Germline CDR1 is SGHVS and CDR2 is FNYEAQ. CDR3 size: 16 residues. The CDR3, as DNA: TGTGCCAGCAGCCCTAACTCAGGGGTCCTCCAAGAGACCCAGTACTTC. Translated: CASSPNSGVLQETQYF.

The V call is TRBV29-1, the J call TRBJ1-1, with 8 bases fitting TRBD1. V lost 6 bases, J lost 0 bases, and 3 bases stayed unmatched. This CDR3 contains 13 residues. Germline lookup yields CDR1 SQVTM and CDR2 ANQGSEA. The CDR3 DNA reads as TGCAGCGTAAACAGGGGGATGAACACTGAAGCTTTCTTT. It codes for CSVNRGMNTEAFF.

The V call is TRBV12-5, the J call TRBJ2-5; 13 bases are a match to TRBD2. Germline loops: CDR1 LGHNT, CDR2 FRNRAP. The CDR3 has 15 residues. Trimming removed 6 bases from V and 4 bases from J; junction bases left unmatched: 5. The CDR3 reads CASGQGLAGVETQYF. CDR3 DNA sequence: TGTGCTAGTGGCCAAGGACTAGCGGGAGTAGAGACCCAGTACTTC.

This chain connects TRBV20-1 to TRBJ1-1; no definite D call. CDR3 length: 15 residues. Trimming shortened V by 4 bases and J by 2 bases, and 17 bases separated the two germline ends. Looked up from germline, CDR1 is DFQATT and CDR2 is SNEGSKA (reference sequence). For the CDR3, the DNA is TGCAGTGCTAACCTCCACCGGATAAAAAACACTGAAGCTTTCTTT. Amino acids: CSANLHRIKNTEAFF.

The V and J genes are TRBV5-1 and TRBJ2-3; TRBD1 aligns across 8 bases. CDR1 is SGHRS and CDR2 is YFSETQ in the germline V gene. J was trimmed by 5 bases and V by 1 base; bases with no gene match: 3. The CDR3 consists of 14 residues. The CDR3 reads CASSLTGGEDTQYF. DNA of the CDR3: TGCGCCAGCAGCTTGACAGGGGGAGAAGATACGCAGTATTTT.

This clonotype was picked up a small number of times. The V gene is TRBV6-1, the J gene TRBJ1-6; the D is unclear. This CDR3 region has 15 residues. The V gene lost 2 bases and the J gene lost 4 bases, with 9 bases spanning the gap. The germline gives CDR1 MNHNS, CDR2 SASEGT. Written as DNA, the CDR3 is TGTGCCAGCAGTGAATCGAGAGAATATAATTCACCCCTCCACTTT. It translates to CASSESREYNSPLHF.

The chain couples TRBV5-1 to TRBJ1-1, with 9 bases lining up with TRBD1. V lost 4 bases and J lost 1; bases outside the gene matches: 14. Germline values: CDR1 SGHRS, CDR2 YFSETQ. This CDR3 has 18 residues. The CDR3 DNA is TGCGCCAGCAGCCCAGGACAGGGGAGTGATTGGGCGAACACTGAAGCTTTCTTT. Its translation: CASSPGQGSDWANTEAFF.

A few counts support this clonotype. The chain is built from TRBV20-1 and TRBJ2-1; 10 bases agree with TRBD2. V gave up 0 bases and J gave up 7 bases; unmatched junction bases: 6. The CDR3 length is 15 residues. Germline CDR1 DFQATT, CDR2 SNEGSKA (reference sequence). CDR3 sequence: CSARDLAGAWNEQFF. The CDR3 DNA reads as TGCAGTGCTAGAGATCTAGCGGGAGCTTGGAATGAGCAGTTCTTC.

The rearrangement links TRBV5-5 to TRBJ1-4; D remains unclear. V gave up 1 base and J gave up 8 bases, with 12 bases separating them. Germline V lookup: CDR1 SGHKS, CDR2 YYEKEE (reference sequence). The CDR3 runs to 14 residues. The DNA for the CDR3 is TGTGCCAGCAGCTTGAGGCCTGTCCCCGAAAAACTGTTTTTT. Its protein is CASSLRPVPEKLFF. Supplemented by reference TRBV5-5 and TRBJ1-4, the full variable domain reads DAGVTQSPTHLIKTRGQQVTLRCSPISGHKSVSWYQQVLGQGPQFIFQYYEKEERGRGNFPDRFSARQFPNYSSELNVNALLLGDSALYLCASSLRPVPEKLFFGSGTQLSVL.

This clonotype was seen a few times. The chain employs TRBV7-9 and TRBJ2-7, with 7 nucleotides matching TRBD2. V gave up 5 bases and J gave up 5 bases; unmatched junction bases: 6. This CDR3 has 13 amino acids. In germline, CDR1 is SEHNR, CDR2 FQNEAQ (reference sequence). In DNA form, the CDR3 reads TGTGCCAGCAGCCGACTCACTAGCGACGAGCAGTACTTC. The encoded protein is CASSRLTSDEQYF.

In its sample, this clonotype was seen many times. This CDR3 reads CASSQDYSSGEQYF. Written as DNA, the CDR3 is TGTGCCAGCAGCCAAGATTATTCGAGCGGGGAGCAGTACTTC. This chain connects TRBV4-2 to TRBJ2-7, with D possibly being TRBD2 (6 bases). Trimming cost V 0 bases and J 7 bases, with 13 bases left between them. Germline V CDR1 and CDR2: LGHNA, YNFKEQ. The CDR3 is 14 residues long.

V usage is TRBV10-3 and J usage is TRBJ2-3; TRBD1 aligns across 11 bases. Germline CDR1 reads ENHRY; CDR2 reads SYGVKD. The V and J ends lost 6 bases and 5 bases, in that order; junction bases with no gene match: 7. The CDR3 has 15 residues. The CDR3 loop is CAISPGQGARDTQYF. CDR3 coding DNA: TGTGCCATCAGCCCCGGACAGGGGGCGAGAGATACGCAGTATTTT.

This chain uses TRBV5-6 with TRBJ2-6; 7 positions match TRBD1. The germline V gene encodes CDR1 SGHDT and CDR2 YYEEEE. This CDR3 comprises 16 residues. V lost 4 bases and J lost 4; bases outside the gene matches: 8. CDR3 sequence (DNA): TGTGCCAGCAGCCGCGACAGGGTCTTAGGGGCCAACGTCCTGACTTTC. It translates to CASSRDRVLGANVLTF.

The V call is TRBV29-1, the J call TRBJ2-5, with D possibly TRBD2 on 6 matching bases. The CDR3 spans 13 residues. V lost 6 bases and J 1 base, leaving 12 bases between the germline ends. Germline CDR1 and CDR2: SQVTM and ANQGSEA. The CDR3 nucleotides read TGCAGCGTCAAAGGACTACCCCAAGAGACCCAGTACTTC. Its translation is CSVKGLPQETQYF.

This clonotype was seen a few times. As DNA, the CDR3 is TGTGCCAGCAGTCCCCCCGGAATTTCAACTAATGAAAAACTGTTTTTT. Its protein is CASSPPGISTNEKLFF. This sequence joins TRBV28 and TRBJ1-4; D not certain. CDR3 length equals 16 residues. The V and J ends lost 5 bases and 0 bases respectively, with 13 bases between them. Germline loops: CDR1 MDHEN, CDR2 SYDVKM.

The J gene is TRBJ1-1, the V gene TRBV5-1; maybe TRBD1 (5 bases). Trimming left V 2 bases short and J 8 bases short, with 13 bases between. This CDR3 spans 13 amino acids. Per germline, CDR1 SGHRS and CDR2 YFSETQ. The CDR3 DNA reads as TGCGCCAGCAGCTTTGGTTGGGCAGGGGAAGCTTTCTTT. It yields the protein CASSFGWAGEAFF.

The chain combines TRBV20-1 with TRBJ2-7; TRBD2 is a possible D gene (5 bases). Germline V gives CDR1 DFQATT, CDR2 SNEGSKA (reference sequence). V was clipped by 2 bases and J by 3 bases, with 17 bases between them. The CDR3 is made up of 15 amino acids. CDR3 sequence reads: CSARNLGRADYEQYF. DNA of the CDR3: TGCAGTGCTAGAAATCTCGGGCGGGCCGACTACGAGCAGTACTTC.

This clonotype was seen more than once but under ten times. The chain employs TRBV7-3 and TRBJ2-1, with D perhaps TRBD1 (6 bases). The germline V gene encodes CDR1 SGHTA and CDR2 FQGTGA. V lost 3 bases and J 1 base, leaving 10 bases between the germline ends. The CDR3 runs to 15 residues. The CDR3 region has the DNA TGTGCCAGCAGCTTGCTTCAGGGGTCCTACAATGAGCAGTTCTTC. Protein sequence: CASSLLQGSYNEQFF.

This clonotype was seen at least ten times. The genes are TRBV29-1 and TRBJ2-5; the match to TRBD2 covers 8 bases. Unmatched junction bases numbered 12, after V lost 1 base and J lost 5 bases. The CDR3 length is 16 residues. Per the germline V gene, CDR1 is SQVTM and CDR2 is ANQGSEA. The CDR3 spells CSVEVASGRWRETQYF. The CDR3, as DNA: TGCAGCGTTGAAGTGGCCAGCGGGAGATGGCGGGAGACCCAGTACTTC.

This clonotype showed up just once. The rearrangement joins TRBV5-6 to TRBJ1-5; D is perhaps TRBD1 (6 bases). The V end lost 0 bases, the J end lost 7 bases, and 17 bases lay between the germline ends. The germline gives CDR1 SGHDT, CDR2 YYEEEE. The CDR3 runs to 16 residues. CDR3 DNA: TGTGCCAGCAGCTTGGACAGGGACATGGATCGGCAGCCCCAGCATTTT. This gives the protein CASSLDRDMDRQPQHF.

This clonotype was seen a few times. J is TRBJ2-7 and V is TRBV10-3, with 7 bases aligning to TRBD1. Trimming cost V 7 bases and J 1 base; bases outside gene matches: 4. This CDR3 comprises 13 residues. CDR1 is ENHRY, CDR2 SYGVKD, per germline. The CDR3 protein is CAIKGDRSYEQYF. DNA for the CDR3: TGTGCCATCAAGGGGGACAGATCCTACGAGCAGTACTTC.

This clonotype was observed a few times. This chain connects TRBV6-1 to TRBJ2-5, with 14 bases lining up with TRBD2. The J call may be in error: the DNA end matches TRBJ2-7 better. CDR3 length equals 17 residues. The germline V gene has CDR1 MNHNS and CDR2 SASEGT. The CDR3 reads CASRESGTSGSSYEQYF. The CDR3 DNA reads TGTGCCAGCAGAGAGTCCGGGACTAGCGGGAGTTCCTACGAGCAGTACTTC.

This chain connects TRBV15 to TRBJ1-5, with D perhaps matching TRBD1 (5 bases). Germline CDR1 and CDR2: LNHNV and YYDKDF (reference sequence). This CDR3 is 14 amino acids long. V was clipped by 4 bases and J by 7 bases, with 14 bases between them. CDR3 nucleotide sequence: TGTGCCACCAGCACTCAGGGTTTAATGCAGCCCCAGCATTTT. It codes for CATSTQGLMQPQHF. Full variable domain (rest looked up from reference TRBV15 and TRBJ1-5): DAMVIQNPRYQVTQFGKPVTLSCSQTLNHNVMYWYQQKSSQAPKLLFHYYDKDFNNEADTPDNFQSRRPNTSFCFLDIRSPGLGDTAMYLCATSTQGLMQPQHFGDGTRLSIL.

This clonotype was seen more than once but under ten times. This chain uses TRBV20-1 with TRBJ1-2, with a tentative D call TRBD1 (6 bases). V lost 4 bases to trimming and J lost 4 bases, with 13 bases between them. This CDR3 comprises 13 residues. CDR1 and CDR2 from the germline V gene are DFQATT and SNEGSKA (reference sequence). CDR3 nucleotides: TGCAGTGCTAAAAGGGGGGTTATCTATGGCTACACCTTC. Translated, it gives CSAKRGVIYGYTF.

The sample holds a few counts of this clonotype. The chain's CDR3 is CASSLSGSGEKLFF. The DNA of the CDR3 is TGTGCCAGCAGCTTATCAGGGTCGGGTGAAAAACTGTTTTTT. The genes are TRBV7-2 and TRBJ1-4; a possible D gene is TRBD1 (5 bases). Germline-derived CDR1 and CDR2 are SGHTA and FQGNSA. The V gene lost 2 bases and the J gene lost 7 bases, with 11 bases spanning the gap. This CDR3 is built from 14 residues.

The V gene is TRBV7-2, the J gene TRBJ2-3; 7 bases agree with TRBD1. The CDR3 spans 16 residues. Germline V gives CDR1 SGHTA, CDR2 FQGNSA. V lost 5 bases and J lost 0; bases outside the gene matches: 8. CDR3 amino acids: CASSKGQLTSTDTQYF. DNA for the CDR3: TGTGCCAGCAGCAAGGGACAGCTAACTAGCACAGATACGCAGTATTTT.

The chain uses TRBV7-2 and TRBJ1-2; 7 bases are a match to TRBD1. Germline V lookup: CDR1 SGHTA, CDR2 FQGNSA. The CDR3 contains 13 residues. V gave up 4 bases and J gave up 4 bases; unmatched junction bases: 3. The CDR3 region has the DNA TGTGCCAGCAGCTATGGGACAGTCTATGGCTACACCTTC. Residues: CASSYGTVYGYTF. The whole variable domain, filled in from reference TRBV7-2 and TRBJ1-2, reads GAGVSQSPSNKVTEKGKDVELRCDPISGHTALYWYRQSLGQGLEFLIYFQGNSAPDKSGLPSDRFSAERTGGSVSTLTIQRTQQEDSAVYLCASSYGTVYGYTFGSGTRLTVV.

The rearrangement links TRBV29-1 to TRBJ2-3; TRBD2 matches at 7 bases. The CDR3 is 10 amino acids. Germline V gene sequence: CDR1 SQVTM, CDR2 ANQGSEA. With 4 bases clipped from V and 14 bases from J, the junction kept 6 bases outside the gene matches. The CDR3 coding sequence is TGCAGCGTTGTGACTAGCTCGCTGTATTTT. It translates to CSVVTSSLYF.

The rearrangement uses TRBV12-3 or TRBV12-4 and TRBJ1-2; 7 bases fit TRBD1. V was clipped by 1 base and J by 4 bases; unmatched bases: 6. The CDR3 has 15 amino acids. CDR3 sequence (DNA): TGTGCCAGCAGTTTAGGGACAGGCTCTTCCTATGGCTACACCTTC. This translates into CASSLGTGSSYGYTF.

This chain connects TRBV2 to TRBJ1-2; D gene unclear. CDR1 is SNHLY and CDR2 is FYNNEI in the germline V gene. This CDR3 contains 12 residues. Trimming left V 3 bases short and J 4 bases short, with 6 bases between. CDR3 DNA sequence: TGTGCCAGCAGTGATTTGGGCTATGGCTACACCTTC. Translating gives CASSDLGYGYTF.